The next 9 T cell receptor beta chains were all read from a single sample in a study of monozygotic twins with inflammatory bowel disease. TCRdb re-called the 5' RACE reads and shows each CDR3 protein once, DNA omitted. This sample contains fewer than 200,000 distinct CDR3 sequences. Sequencing used blood. The source is a human donor with ulcerative colitis or Crohn's disease, or a healthy co-twin of an affected twin (not recorded which).

This rearrangement joins TRBV5-4 to TRBJ2-2; TCRdb's D call of TRBD2 is untestable without DNA. The length of the CDR3 is 15 residues. The germline gives CDR1 SGHNT, CDR2 YYREEE (reference sequence). CDR3 region: CASSGTARRTGELFF.

V and J are TRBV30 and TRBJ2-3; the D call of TRBD1 rests on TCRdb alone, since no DNA is present to check it. The CDR3 length is 15 residues. Germline CDR1 and CDR2: GTSNPN and SVGIG (reference sequence). The chain's CDR3 is CAWSFMQGWADTQYF. Full variable domain (outside the CDR3, taken from reference TRBV30 and TRBJ2-3): SQTIHQWPATLVQPVGSPLSLECTVEGTSNPNLYWYRQAAGRGLQLLFYSVGIGQISSEVPQNLSASRPQDRQFILSSKKLLLSDSGFYLCAWSFMQGWADTQYFGPGTRLTVL.

The chain links TRBV5-1 to TRBJ2-7; the D call from TCRdb, TRBD2, cannot be confirmed without DNA. The CDR3 consists of 19 residues. Germline CDR1 and CDR2: SGHRS and YFSETQ. Here the CDR3 reads CASSLGPRSGFASSYEQYF.

This chain connects TRBV5-1 to TRBJ2-3; the D call of TRBD1 rests on TCRdb alone, since no DNA is present to check it. Germline values: CDR1 SGHRS, CDR2 YFSETQ. CDR3 size: 16 residues. CDR3 in amino acids: CASSLDGAVKTDTQYF.

The J gene is TRBJ2-5, the V gene TRBV4-1; TCRdb returns TRBD1, unconfirmable since there is no DNA. The CDR3 has 14 residues. From germline, CDR1 is MGHRA and CDR2 YSYEKL. The CDR3 loop reads CASSLTQGQETQYF.

The chain is built from TRBV28 and TRBJ2-7; the D call from TCRdb, TRBD1, cannot be confirmed without DNA. The CDR3 covers 14 residues. Germline lookup yields CDR1 MDHEN and CDR2 SYDVKM. The CDR3: CASSWRGVGYEQYF. Combining the CDR3 with reference TRBV28 and TRBJ2-7 gives the whole variable domain DVKVTQSSRYLVKRTGEKVFLECVQDMDHENMFWYRQDPGLGLRLIYFSYDVKMKEKGDIPEGYSVSREKKERFSLILESASTNQTSMYLCASSWRGVGYEQYFGPGTRLTVT.

V and J are TRBV30 and TRBJ2-1; TCRdb returns TRBD2, unconfirmable since there is no DNA. Germline V CDR1 and CDR2: GTSNPN, SVGIG (reference sequence). CDR3 length equals 12 residues. CDR3 protein: CAWSVAGSEQFF.

The chain links TRBV4-1 to TRBJ2-7; the TRBD1 assignment by TCRdb is unverifiable without DNA. CDR1 MGHRA and CDR2 YSYEKL come from the germline V gene. There are 13 residues in the CDR3. The CDR3 here is CASSQMTAYEQYF.

This chain links TRBV9 with TRBJ2-6. Germline CDR1 SGDLS, CDR2 YYNGEE. This CDR3 has 17 amino acids. CDR3: CASSVQPLISGANVLTF.